Following are 5 T cell receptor beta chains from one sample sequenced in a study of cytomegalovirus exposure and HLA in healthy donors. Profiled with immunoSEQ multiplex PCR; TCRdb holds only in-frame clones, not every one. The data show under 250,000 clones, 87% seen once. The material sequenced was PBMCs. The receptors come from a man aged 18 to 30 in good health and CMV-seronegative.

V is TRBV9 and J is TRBJ2-3; weak D call: TRBD1 (6 bases). CDR3 length: 16 amino acids. In germline, CDR1 is SGDLS, CDR2 YYNGEE. V lost 0 bases and J 6 bases, leaving 17 bases between the germline ends. The CDR3, as DNA: TGTGCCAGCAGCGTAGTCCCCCGGACAGACCTGGATACGCAGTATTTT. Translated: CASSVVPRTDLDTQYF.

This clone came up once. This sequence joins TRBV9 and TRBJ2-7; 10 nucleotides match TRBD1. Germline V gene sequence: CDR1 SGDLS, CDR2 YYNGEE. CDR3 length: 14 amino acids. V shed 5 bases, J shed 6 bases, and the junction held 8 bases outside the gene matches. The CDR3 here is CASSPGTGDSEQYF. Written as DNA, the CDR3 is TGTGCCAGCAGTCCCGGGACAGGGGACTCCGAGCAGTACTTC.

The chain has TRBV9 and TRBJ2-1; TRBD1 matches 7 bases. From germline, CDR1 is SGDLS and CDR2 YYNGEE. V lost 0 bases and J lost 7; bases outside the gene matches: 4. The CDR3 runs 14 residues. For the CDR3, the DNA is TGTGCCAGCAGCGTAGGGGACAGCAGGAATGAGCAGTTCTTC. It codes for CASSVGDSRNEQFF.

The chain has TRBV4-3 and TRBJ2-6; TRBD2 might be the D (6 bases). Trimming took 0 bases from V and 1 from J, leaving 10 bases between them. There are 17 residues in the CDR3. Germline values: CDR1 LGHNA, CDR2 YSLEER. Written as DNA, the CDR3 is TGCGCCAGCAGCCAAGATCTAGCGAGATCTGGGGCCAACGTCCTGACTTTC. It yields the protein CASSQDLARSGANVLTF.

This chain joins TRBV7-9 and TRBJ2-7; TRBD2 matches 11 bases. With 5 bases clipped from V and 3 bases from J, the junction kept 9 bases outside the gene matches. CDR1 is SEHNR and CDR2 is FQNEAQ in the germline V gene (reference sequence). The CDR3 is made up of 16 amino acids. CDR3 nucleotides: TGTGCCAGCAGCCCCAGGCTAGCGGGGGGCCTCTACGAGCAGTACTTC. Protein product: CASSPRLAGGLYEQYF.